Each of the 8 T cell receptor beta chains below was sequenced from the same sample in a study of Graves' ophthalmopathy and Graves' hyperthyroidism (dated by TCRdb to about 2018). Sequencing took place on an Illumina HiSeq 2000. For repertoire sequencing, the TCR beta CDR3 regions were amplified from RNA transcripts. HTBI primers and the Qiagen OneStep RT-PCR kit were used in a first-round RT-PCR, which was followed by a second-round multiplex PCR, size selection and purification. The raw public reads went through TCRdb reprocessing: fastp at Q25, MiXCR clone calling, in-frame beta chains kept. Rows are combined by CDR3 protein, so each entry shows the most common genes and DNA. The sample table lists around 470,000 distinct CDR3 sequences, approximately 15% of them with a count of one. The top ten clones comprise about 9.4% of the sample. Sequenced input: blood. These receptor sequences come from a woman younger than 45 with Graves' ophthalmopathy. Donor details come from another sample of the same person, matched by shared clones.

The chain combines TRBV6-2 or TRBV6-3 with TRBJ2-7; tentative D call: TRBD2 (5 bases). Trimming removed 0 bases at V and 5 bases at J, with 17 bases between. The CDR3 runs 16 residues. From germline, CDR1 is MNHEY and CDR2 SVGEGT. The CDR3 DNA is TGTGCCAGCAGTTACTCGACGTCGGGGTCTAAAGACGAGCAGTACTTC. It translates to CASSYSTSGSKDEQYF.

This clonotype has only a few counts. At one boundary the junction diverges from the germline segment, which might be a read error. The rearrangement links TRBV30 to TRBJ1-1, with D tentatively TRBD1 (5 bases). Germline V gives CDR1 GTSNPN, CDR2 SVGIG (reference sequence). The CDR3 has 14 residues. The CDR3 protein is CAWSGLQENTEALF. The CDR3 DNA is TGTGCCTGGAGTGGTTTACAGGAGAACACTGAAGCTCTCTTT.

This clonotype was seen at least ten times. This sequence joins TRBV24-1 and TRBJ2-5; tentatively, D is TRBD2 (7 bases). The V and J ends lost 2 bases and 0 bases respectively, with 12 bases between them. CDR1 and CDR2 (germline): KGHDR, SFDVKD. This CDR3 has 16 amino acids. This CDR3 reads CATSDWSGTNQETQYF. The CDR3 DNA is TGTGCCACCAGTGATTGGAGCGGGACAAACCAAGAGACCCAGTACTTC.

The V and J genes are TRBV11-1 and TRBJ2-2; possibly TRBD1 for D (6 bases). Between the trimmed V and J ends, which lost 1 base and 0 bases, there was a span of 9 bases. CDR1 is SGHAT and CDR2 is FQDESV in the germline V gene (reference sequence). The CDR3 runs 16 residues. The CDR3 DNA is TGTGCCAGCAGCTTAGATGGGACACCGAACACCGGGGAGCTGTTTTTT. This gives the protein CASSLDGTPNTGELFF.

In its sample, this clonotype was seen many times. V and J are TRBV29-1 and TRBJ1-1; D is unresolved. V was trimmed by 7 bases and J by 1 base, leaving 13 bases between them. The V gene's germline CDR1 is SQVTM and CDR2 ANQGSEA. CDR3 length: 13 residues. CDR3 nucleotides: TGCAGCGCAATGGACGGGCCGAACACTGAAGCTTTCTTT. Translated: CSAMDGPNTEAFF.

This clonotype was seen ten or more times. The chain recombines TRBV5-1 with TRBJ2-7, with a weak D call TRBD1 (6 bases). The germline CDR1 and CDR2 sequences are SGHRS and YFSETQ. The CDR3 runs 13 residues. The V and J ends lost 7 bases and 0 bases respectively, with 11 bases between them. The DNA for the CDR3 is TGCGCCAGCTCCGGGACACGCTCCTACGAGCAGTACTTC. Its translation: CASSGTRSYEQYF.

The chain links TRBV3-1 to TRBJ1-5; D unclear. Trimming shortened V by 0 bases and J by 3 bases, and 15 bases separated the two germline ends. The CDR3 totals 17 residues. CDR1 and CDR2 (germline): LGHDT, YNNKEL (reference sequence). CDR3 residues: CASSQETGPEPNQPQHF. CDR3 bases: TGTGCCAGCAGCCAAGAAACTGGTCCCGAACCCAATCAGCCCCAGCATTTT.

This sequence joins TRBV7-3 and TRBJ1-1; no firm D call. Trimming took off 5 bases at V and 2 bases at J, with 15 bases between the two ends. The CDR3 covers 15 residues. CDR1 SGHTA and CDR2 FQGTGA come from the germline V gene. CDR3 nucleotides: TGTGCCAGCAGCCAAACCCGGCCGGTAAACACTGAAGCTTTCTTT. Translated: CASSQTRPVNTEAFF. Full variable domain (rest looked up from reference TRBV7-3 and TRBJ1-1): GAGVSQTPSNKVTEKGKYVELRCDPISGHTALYWYRQSLGQGPEFLIYFQGTGAADDSGLPNDRFFAVRPEGSVSTLKIQRTERGDSAVYLCASSQTRPVNTEAFFGQGTRLTVV.